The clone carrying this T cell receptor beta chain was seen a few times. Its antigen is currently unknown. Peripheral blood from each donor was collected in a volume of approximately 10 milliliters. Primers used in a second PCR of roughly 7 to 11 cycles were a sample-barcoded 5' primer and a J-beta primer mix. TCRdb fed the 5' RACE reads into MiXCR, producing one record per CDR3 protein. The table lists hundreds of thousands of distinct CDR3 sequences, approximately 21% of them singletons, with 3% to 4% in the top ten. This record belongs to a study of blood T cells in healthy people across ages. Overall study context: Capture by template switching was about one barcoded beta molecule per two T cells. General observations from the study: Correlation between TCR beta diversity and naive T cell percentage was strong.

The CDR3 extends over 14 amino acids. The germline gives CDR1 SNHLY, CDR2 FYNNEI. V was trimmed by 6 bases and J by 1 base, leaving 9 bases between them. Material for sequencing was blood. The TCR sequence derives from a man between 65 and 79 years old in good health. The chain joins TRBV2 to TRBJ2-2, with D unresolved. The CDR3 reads CASSGVRNTGELFF. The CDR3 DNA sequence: TGTGCCAGCAGCGGAGTCAGGAACACCGGGGAGCTGTTTTTT.